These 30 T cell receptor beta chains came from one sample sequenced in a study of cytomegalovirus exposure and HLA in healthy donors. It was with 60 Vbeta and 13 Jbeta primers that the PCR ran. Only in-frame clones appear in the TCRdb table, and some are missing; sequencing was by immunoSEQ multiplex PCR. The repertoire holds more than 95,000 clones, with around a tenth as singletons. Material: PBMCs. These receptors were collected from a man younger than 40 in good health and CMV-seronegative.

CDR3 nucleotides: TGTGCCAGCAGCCCAATGTCGAACACCGGGGAGCTGTTTTTT. Residues: CASSPMSNTGELFF. The J gene is TRBJ2-2, the V gene TRBV7-6; D is unclear. Between the trimmed V and J ends, which lost 5 bases and 0 bases, there was a span of 7 bases. Germline-derived CDR1 and CDR2 are SGHVS and FNYEAQ. There are 14 residues in the CDR3.

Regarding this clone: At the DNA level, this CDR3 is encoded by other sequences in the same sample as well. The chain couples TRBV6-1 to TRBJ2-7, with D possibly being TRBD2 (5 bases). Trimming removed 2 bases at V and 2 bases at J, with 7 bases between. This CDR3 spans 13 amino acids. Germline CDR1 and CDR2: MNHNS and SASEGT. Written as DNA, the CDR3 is TGTGCCAGCAGTGAAAGCGGAACCTACGAGCAGTACTTC. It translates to CASSESGTYEQYF.

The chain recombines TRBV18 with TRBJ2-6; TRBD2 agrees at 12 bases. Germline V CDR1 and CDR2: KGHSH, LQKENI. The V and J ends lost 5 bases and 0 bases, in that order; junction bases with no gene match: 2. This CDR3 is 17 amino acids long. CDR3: CASSAGLAGSGANVLTF. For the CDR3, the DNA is TGTGCCAGCTCAGCGGGACTAGCGGGCTCTGGGGCCAACGTCCTGACTTTC.

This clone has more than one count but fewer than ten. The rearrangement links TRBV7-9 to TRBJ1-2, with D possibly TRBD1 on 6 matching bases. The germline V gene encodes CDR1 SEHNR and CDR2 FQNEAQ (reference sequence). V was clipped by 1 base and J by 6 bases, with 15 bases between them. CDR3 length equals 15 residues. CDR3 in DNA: TGTGCCAGCAGCTTAGTGAGGACAGATCTCCATGGCTACACCTTC. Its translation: CASSLVRTDLHGYTF.

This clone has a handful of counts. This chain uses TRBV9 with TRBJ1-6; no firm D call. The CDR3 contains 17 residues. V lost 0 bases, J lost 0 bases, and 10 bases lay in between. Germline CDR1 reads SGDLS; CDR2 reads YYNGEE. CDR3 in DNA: TGTGCCAGCAGCGTAGATGAGGAGAGCTCCTATAATTCACCCCTCCACTTT. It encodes CASSVDEESSYNSPLHF.

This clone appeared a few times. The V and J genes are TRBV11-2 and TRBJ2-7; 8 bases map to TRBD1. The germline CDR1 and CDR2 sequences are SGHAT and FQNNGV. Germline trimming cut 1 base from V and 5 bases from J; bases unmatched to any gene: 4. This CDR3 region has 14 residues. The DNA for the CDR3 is TGTGCCAGCAGCTTAGCACAGGGGGTTGACGAGCAGTACTTC. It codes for CASSLAQGVDEQYF. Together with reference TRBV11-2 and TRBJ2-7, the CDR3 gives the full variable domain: EAGVAQSPRYKIIEKRQSVAFWCNPISGHATLYWYQQILGQGPKLLIQFQNNGVVDDSQLPKDRFSAERLKGVDSTLKIQPAKLEDSAVYLCASSLAQGVDEQYFGPGTRLTVT.

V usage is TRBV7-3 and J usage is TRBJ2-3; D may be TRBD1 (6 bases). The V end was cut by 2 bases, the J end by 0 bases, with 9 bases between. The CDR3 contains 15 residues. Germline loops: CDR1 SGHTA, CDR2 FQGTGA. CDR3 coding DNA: TGTGCCAGCAGCTTATTGGGACAAAGCACAGATACGCAGTATTTT. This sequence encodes CASSLLGQSTDTQYF.

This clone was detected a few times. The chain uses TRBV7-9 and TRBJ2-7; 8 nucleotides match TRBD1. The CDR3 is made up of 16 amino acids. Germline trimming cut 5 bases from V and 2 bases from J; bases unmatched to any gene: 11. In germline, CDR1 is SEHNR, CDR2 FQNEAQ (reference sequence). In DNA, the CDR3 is TGTGCCAGCAGCCCTATAAGGGGGACAGGCACCTACGAGCAGTACTTC. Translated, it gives CASSPIRGTGTYEQYF.

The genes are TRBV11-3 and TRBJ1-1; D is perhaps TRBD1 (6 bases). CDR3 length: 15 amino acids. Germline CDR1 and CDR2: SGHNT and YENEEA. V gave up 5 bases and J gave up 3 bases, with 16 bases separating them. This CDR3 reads CASSLQGRSDTEAFF. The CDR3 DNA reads TGTGCCAGCAGCCTACAGGGACGGTCGGACACTGAAGCTTTCTTT.

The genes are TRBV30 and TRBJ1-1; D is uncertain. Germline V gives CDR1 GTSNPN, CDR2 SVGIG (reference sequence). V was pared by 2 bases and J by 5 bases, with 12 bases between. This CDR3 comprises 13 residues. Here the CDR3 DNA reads TGTGCCTGGAGTAAGGGAGGTCGGACTGAAGCTTTCTTT. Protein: CAWSKGGRTEAFF.

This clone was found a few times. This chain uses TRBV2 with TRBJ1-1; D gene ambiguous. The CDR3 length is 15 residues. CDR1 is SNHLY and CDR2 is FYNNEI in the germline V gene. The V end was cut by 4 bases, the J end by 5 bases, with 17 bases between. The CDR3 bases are TGTGCCAGCAGTGTCTATCAGACAACAGTTACTGAAGCTTTCTTT. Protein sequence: CASSVYQTTVTEAFF.

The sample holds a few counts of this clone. CDR3 sequence: CASSLVRGNNEQFF. The CDR3 DNA sequence: TGTGCCAGCAGCTTAGTCAGGGGGAACAATGAGCAGTTCTTC. This chain joins TRBV7-2 and TRBJ2-1; 7 bases match TRBD1. Losses at the gene ends were 1 base for V and 5 bases for J; bases not matched to a gene: 2. CDR1 and CDR2 (germline): SGHTA, FQGNSA. There are 14 residues in the CDR3.

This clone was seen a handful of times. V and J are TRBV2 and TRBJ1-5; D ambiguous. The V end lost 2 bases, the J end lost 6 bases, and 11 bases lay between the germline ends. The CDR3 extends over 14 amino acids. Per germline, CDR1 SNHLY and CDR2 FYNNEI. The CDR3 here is CASSERQAGQPQHF. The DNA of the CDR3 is TGTGCCAGCAGTGAACGGCAGGCGGGTCAGCCCCAGCATTTT.

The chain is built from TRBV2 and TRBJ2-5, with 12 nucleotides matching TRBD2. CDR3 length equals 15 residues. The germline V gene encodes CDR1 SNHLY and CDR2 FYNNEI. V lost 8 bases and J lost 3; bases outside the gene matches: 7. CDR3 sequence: CASRRTSGDKETQYF. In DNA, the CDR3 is TGTGCCAGCCGACGGACTAGCGGGGATAAAGAGACCCAGTACTTC.

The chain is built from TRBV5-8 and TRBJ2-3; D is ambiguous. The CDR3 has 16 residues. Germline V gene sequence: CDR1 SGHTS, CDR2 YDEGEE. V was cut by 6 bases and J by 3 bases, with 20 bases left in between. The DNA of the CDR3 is TGTGCCAGCACCTCCCCTGAGGCCCTAAGGACAGATACGCAGTATTTT. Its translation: CASTSPEALRTDTQYF.

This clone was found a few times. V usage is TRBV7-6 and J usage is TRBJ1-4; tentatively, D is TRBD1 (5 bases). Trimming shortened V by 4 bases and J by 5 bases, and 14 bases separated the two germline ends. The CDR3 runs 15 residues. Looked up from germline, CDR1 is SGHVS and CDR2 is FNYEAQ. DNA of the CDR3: TGTGCCAGCAGCTCGGCAGGGATCCGGAATGAAAAACTGTTTTTT. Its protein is CASSSAGIRNEKLFF. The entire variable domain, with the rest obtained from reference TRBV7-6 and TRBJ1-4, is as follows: GAGVSQSPRYKVTKRGQDVALRCDPISGHVSLYWYRQALGQGPEFLTYFNYEAQQDKSGLPNDRFSAERPEGSISTLTIQRTEQRDSAMYRCASSSAGIRNEKLFFGSGTQLSVL.

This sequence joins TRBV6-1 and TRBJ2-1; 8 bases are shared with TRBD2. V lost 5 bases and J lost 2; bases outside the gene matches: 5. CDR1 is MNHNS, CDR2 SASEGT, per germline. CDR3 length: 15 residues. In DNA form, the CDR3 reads TGTGCCAGCAGTCGGACTAGCCCCACCTACAATGAGCAGTTCTTC. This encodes CASSRTSPTYNEQFF.

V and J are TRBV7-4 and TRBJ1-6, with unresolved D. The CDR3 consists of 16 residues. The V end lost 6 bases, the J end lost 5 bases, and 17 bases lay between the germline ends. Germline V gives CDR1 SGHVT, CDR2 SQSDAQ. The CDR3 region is CASSYRVPRNNSPLHF. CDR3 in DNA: TGTGCCAGCAGTTATCGGGTCCCTCGGAATAATTCACCCCTCCACTTT. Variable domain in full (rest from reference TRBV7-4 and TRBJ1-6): GAGVSQSPRYKVAKRGRDVALRCDSISGHVTLYWYRQTLGQGSEVLTYSQSDAQRDKSGRPSGRFSAERPERSVSTLKIQRTEQGDSAVYLCASSYRVPRNNSPLHFGNGTRLTVT.

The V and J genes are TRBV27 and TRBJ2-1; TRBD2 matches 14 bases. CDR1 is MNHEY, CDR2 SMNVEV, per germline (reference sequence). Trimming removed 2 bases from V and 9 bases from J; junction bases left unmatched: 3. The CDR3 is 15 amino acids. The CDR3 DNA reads TGTGCCAGCAGTTTAGGGACTAGCGGGAGTGGTGAGCAGTTCTTC. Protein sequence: CASSLGTSGSGEQFF.

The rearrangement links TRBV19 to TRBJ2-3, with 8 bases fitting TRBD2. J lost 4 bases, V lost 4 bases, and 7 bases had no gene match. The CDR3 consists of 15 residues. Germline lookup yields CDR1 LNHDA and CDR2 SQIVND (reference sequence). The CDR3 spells CASSTPSGPADTQYF. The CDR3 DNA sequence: TGTGCCAGTAGTACCCCTAGCGGGCCGGCAGATACGCAGTATTTT.

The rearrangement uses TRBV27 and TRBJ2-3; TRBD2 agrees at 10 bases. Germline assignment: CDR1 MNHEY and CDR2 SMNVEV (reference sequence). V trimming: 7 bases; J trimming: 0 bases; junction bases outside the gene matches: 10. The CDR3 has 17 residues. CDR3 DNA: TGTGCCAGCAAACCCCGGACTAGCGGTACTAGCACAGATACGCAGTATTTT. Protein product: CASKPRTSGTSTDTQYF.

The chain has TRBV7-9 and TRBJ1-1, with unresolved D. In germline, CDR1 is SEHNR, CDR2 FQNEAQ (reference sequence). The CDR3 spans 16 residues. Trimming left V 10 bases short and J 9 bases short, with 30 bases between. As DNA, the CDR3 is TGTGCCACCCCGTCTTATCGACCGGGAGCAAATACTAAAGCTTTCTTT. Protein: CATPSYRPGANTKAFF. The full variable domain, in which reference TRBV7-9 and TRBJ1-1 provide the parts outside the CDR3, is DTGVSQNPRHKITKRGQNVTFRCDPISEHNRLYWYRQTLGQGPEFLTYFQNEAQLEKSRLLSDRFSAERPKGSFSTLEIQRTEQGDSAMYLCATPSYRPGANTKAFFGQGTRLTVV.

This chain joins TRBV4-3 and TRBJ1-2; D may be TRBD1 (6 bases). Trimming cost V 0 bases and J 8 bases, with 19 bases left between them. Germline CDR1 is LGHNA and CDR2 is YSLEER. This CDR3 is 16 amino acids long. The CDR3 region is CASSQDGRGTLEGYTF. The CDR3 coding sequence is TGCGCCAGCAGCCAAGACGGGAGGGGGACACTGGAGGGCTACACCTTC.

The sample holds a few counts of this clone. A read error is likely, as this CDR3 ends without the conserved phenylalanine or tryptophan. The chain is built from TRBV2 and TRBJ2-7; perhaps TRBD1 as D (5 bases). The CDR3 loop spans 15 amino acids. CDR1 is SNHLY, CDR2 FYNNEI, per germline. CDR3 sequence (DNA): TGTGCCAGCAGTGTAGGGCAGGGCATCTCCTACGGGCAGTACCTC. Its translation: CASSVGQGISYGQYL.

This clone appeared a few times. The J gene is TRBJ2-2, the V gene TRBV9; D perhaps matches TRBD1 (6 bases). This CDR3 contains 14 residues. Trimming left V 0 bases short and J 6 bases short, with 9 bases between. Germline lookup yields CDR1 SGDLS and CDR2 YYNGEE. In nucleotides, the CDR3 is TGTGCCAGCAGCGTAGACAGGGCGGCCGGGGAGCTGTTTTTT. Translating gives CASSVDRAAGELFF.

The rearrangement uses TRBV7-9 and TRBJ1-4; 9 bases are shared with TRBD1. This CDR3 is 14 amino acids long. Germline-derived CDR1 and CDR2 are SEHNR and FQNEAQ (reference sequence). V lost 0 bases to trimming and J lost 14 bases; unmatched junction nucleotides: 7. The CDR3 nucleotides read TGTGCCAGCAGCTTAGCCGGGACAGGGCCGGGGCTGTTTTTT. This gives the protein CASSLAGTGPGLFF.

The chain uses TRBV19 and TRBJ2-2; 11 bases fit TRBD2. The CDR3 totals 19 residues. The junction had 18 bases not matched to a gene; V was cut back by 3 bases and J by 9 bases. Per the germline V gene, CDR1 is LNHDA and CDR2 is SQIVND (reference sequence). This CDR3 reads CASSIRALSLAGEARELFF. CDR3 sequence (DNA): TGTGCCAGTAGTATTAGGGCCCTATCACTAGCGGGAGAGGCCCGGGAGCTGTTTTTT.

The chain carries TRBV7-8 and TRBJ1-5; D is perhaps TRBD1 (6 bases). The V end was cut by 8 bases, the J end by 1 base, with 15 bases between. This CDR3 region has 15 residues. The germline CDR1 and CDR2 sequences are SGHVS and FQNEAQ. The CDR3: CASGQYGQSNQPQHF. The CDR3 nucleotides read TGTGCCAGCGGCCAATACGGACAGAGCAATCAGCCCCAGCATTTT.

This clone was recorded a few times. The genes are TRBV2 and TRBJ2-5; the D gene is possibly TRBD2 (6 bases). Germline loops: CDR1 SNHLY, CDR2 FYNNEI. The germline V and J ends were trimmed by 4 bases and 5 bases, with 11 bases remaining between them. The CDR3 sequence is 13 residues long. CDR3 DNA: TGTGCCAGCAGTGGGGGGGAAGTGGAGACCCAGTACTTC. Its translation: CASSGGEVETQYF. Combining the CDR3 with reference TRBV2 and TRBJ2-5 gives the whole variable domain EPEVTQTPSHQVTQMGQEVILRCVPISNHLYFYWYRQILGQKVEFLVSFYNNEISEKSEIFDDQFSVERPDGSNFTLKIRSTKLEDSAMYFCASSGGEVETQYFGPGTRLLVL.

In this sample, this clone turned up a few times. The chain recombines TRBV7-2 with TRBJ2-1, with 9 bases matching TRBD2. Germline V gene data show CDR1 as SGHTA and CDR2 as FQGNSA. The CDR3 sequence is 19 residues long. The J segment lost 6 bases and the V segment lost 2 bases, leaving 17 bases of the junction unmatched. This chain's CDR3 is CASSLTWRAGGRGRNEQFF. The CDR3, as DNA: TGTGCCAGCAGCTTAACTTGGAGAGCGGGGGGCCGGGGCCGCAATGAGCAGTTCTTC.